The 18 T cell receptor beta chains presented below share a single source sample, sequenced in a study of identical twins. TCRdb re-analysed the 5' RACE reads in MiXCR, keeping a single row per CDR3 protein. The sample holds approximately 600,000 distinct CDR3 sequences; about 7% are singletons and the top ten take 1.6%. These data are also associated with another study on yellow fever vaccine responses in identical twins.

The material sequenced was PBMCs. These receptors were collected from a woman aged 18-29 years in good health.

This clonotype was picked up a small number of times. The chain uses TRBV4-1 and TRBJ2-7; 12 bases line up with TRBD1. With V trimmed by 4 bases and J by 3 bases, 13 bases remained unmatched. CDR3 length: 18 residues. Germline-derived CDR1 and CDR2 are MGHRA and YSYEKL. Written as DNA, the CDR3 is TGCGCCAGCAGCCTGATCCCGGGACAGGGGGCTAGGGTCTACGAGCAGTACGTC. Amino acid sequence: CASSLIPGQGARVYEQYV.

This clonotype has at least ten counts. The chain has TRBV6-4 and TRBJ2-3; D remains unclear. Germline V CDR1 and CDR2: MRHNA, SNTAGT. V was trimmed by 5 bases and J by 0 bases, leaving 15 bases between them. The CDR3 has 16 amino acids. CDR3 sequence (DNA): TGTGCCAGCAGTTTGGGCGTCGTGACTAGCACAGATACGCAGTATTTT. It codes for CASSLGVVTSTDTQYF.

The chain links TRBV7-8 to TRBJ2-1, with a tentative D call TRBD1 (5 bases). The CDR3 covers 13 residues. Germline values: CDR1 SGHVS, CDR2 FQNEAQ. V was cut by 1 base and J by 12 bases, with 13 bases left in between. CDR3 nucleotides: TGTGCCAGCAGCTTAGGACCCACCACAGGGCAGTTCTTC. Translated: CASSLGPTTGQFF.

This clonotype has a count of ten or more. The genes are TRBV5-1 and TRBJ2-1; TRBD1 matches at 10 bases. Losses at the gene ends were 3 bases for V and 5 bases for J; bases not matched to a gene: 17. Germline loops: CDR1 SGHRS, CDR2 YFSETQ. The CDR3 totals 19 residues. The DNA for the CDR3 is TGCGCCAGCAGCTGGACCGGGACAGGGGCTAGCCTAGCGGACAATGAGCAGTTCTTC. It is translated as CASSWTGTGASLADNEQFF. The variable domain in full, with the rest retrieved from reference TRBV5-1 and TRBJ2-1, is KAGVTQTPRYLIKTRGQQVTLSCSPISGHRSVSWYQQTPGQGLQFLFEYFSETQRNKGNFPGRFSGRQFSNSRSEMNVSTLELGDSALYLCASSWTGTGASLADNEQFFGPGTRLTVL.

In this sample, this clonotype turned up many times. This chain joins TRBV7-8 and TRBJ2-2; 9 bases map to TRBD2. Trimming at V came to 5 bases and at J to 9 bases, leaving 7 bases not matched to a gene. CDR1 and CDR2 from the germline V gene are SGHVS and FQNEAQ. The CDR3 has 14 amino acids. As DNA, the CDR3 is TGTGCCAGCAGCCAGGGACTAGCTCCCCGGGAGCTGTTTTTT. It codes for CASSQGLAPRELFF.

In its sample, this clonotype was seen many times. The chain combines TRBV12-3 or TRBV12-4 with TRBJ2-5; maybe TRBD1 (5 bases). Trimming shortened V by 3 bases and J by 0 bases, and 8 bases separated the two germline ends. The CDR3 runs 14 residues. The CDR3 spells CASSFVRDQETQYF. Written as DNA, the CDR3 is TGTGCCAGCAGTTTTGTCAGGGACCAAGAGACCCAGTACTTC.

This clonotype was detected ten times or more. V gene TRBV11-2 combines with J gene TRBJ2-7, with unresolved D. Germline CDR1 is SGHAT and CDR2 is FQNNGV. CDR3 length: 14 amino acids. The V end was cut by 1 base, the J end by 1 base, with 8 bases between. The CDR3 DNA is TGTGCCAGCAGCTTAGGTCCCGTTTCCTACGAGCAGTACGTC. Residues: CASSLGPVSYEQYV.

There are many counts of this clonotype. V and J are TRBV24-1 and TRBJ2-5; D might be TRBD2 (5 bases). Germline CDR1 is KGHDR and CDR2 is SFDVKD. The germline V and J ends were trimmed by 4 bases and 3 bases, with 11 bases remaining between them. This CDR3 contains 14 residues. CDR3 sequence reads: CATSEPDGKETQYF. The CDR3 bases are TGTGCCACCAGTGAACCGGACGGGAAAGAGACCCAGTACTTC.

This clonotype occurred many times. The chain employs TRBV20-1 and TRBJ1-3, with D possibly TRBD1 on 5 matching bases. The CDR3 has 12 residues. Germline CDR1 and CDR2: DFQATT and SNEGSKA (reference sequence). V lost 4 bases and J 3 bases, leaving 7 bases between the germline ends. CDR3 in DNA: TGCAGTGCTACAGGGTTTGGAAACACCATATATTTT. It translates to CSATGFGNTIYF.

A few counts support this clonotype. This chain links TRBV20-1 with TRBJ2-2, with D hard to call. The CDR3 extends over 14 amino acids. Trimming stripped 0 bases from V and 2 bases from J, with 7 bases between. The germline V gene encodes CDR1 DFQATT and CDR2 SNEGSKA (reference sequence). CDR3 nucleotide sequence: TGCAGTGCTAGAGATAGGGCCAACACCGGGGAGCTGTTTTTT. Translating gives CSARDRANTGELFF.

The chain has TRBV20-1 and TRBJ2-3, with D possibly matching TRBD2 (6 bases). V was shortened by 0 bases and J by 1 base, with 11 bases between the two germline ends. CDR3 length: 15 amino acids. Per the germline V gene, CDR1 is DFQATT and CDR2 is SNEGSKA (reference sequence). CDR3 loop: CSARDSREGTDTQYF. Written as DNA, the CDR3 is TGCAGTGCTAGAGATTCGAGGGAGGGCACAGATACGCAGTATTTT.

The table lists this clonotype with a few counts. This chain uses TRBV5-1 with TRBJ2-7, with 9 nucleotides matching TRBD2. The CDR3 is 15 residues long. V was clipped by 2 bases and J by 3 bases; unmatched bases: 6. CDR1 SGHRS and CDR2 YFSETQ come from the germline V gene. The CDR3 sequence is CASSLAGGINYEQYF. CDR3 bases: TGCGCCAGCAGCTTAGCGGGAGGCATAAACTACGAGCAGTACTTC.

This clonotype was picked up a small number of times. V usage is TRBV7-7 and J usage is TRBJ2-2; D tentatively fits TRBD1 or TRBD2 (6 bases each). CDR1 SSHAT and CDR2 FNYEAQ come from the germline V gene (reference sequence). The CDR3 has 13 residues. V was clipped by 5 bases and J by 8 bases, with 12 bases between them. CDR3 region: CASSQGGPGELFF. The CDR3 DNA follows: TGTGCCAGCAGCCAAGGGGGGCCGGGGGAGCTGTTTTTT.

This clonotype has ten or more counts. The rearrangement links TRBV20-1 to TRBJ1-2, with no clear D. V lost 6 bases and J lost 2, with 16 bases in between. The CDR3 sequence is 14 residues long. The germline V gene has CDR1 DFQATT and CDR2 SNEGSKA (reference sequence). The CDR3 sequence: CSAPITSSNYGYTF. The CDR3 DNA reads as TGCAGTGCCCCTATAACCTCCTCGAACTATGGCTACACCTTC.

This clonotype was recorded a few times. V gene TRBV20-1 combines with J gene TRBJ1-4; maybe TRBD1 (6 bases). The CDR3 sequence is 17 residues long. V was pared by 0 bases and J by 5 bases, with 19 bases between. Per the germline V gene, CDR1 is DFQATT and CDR2 is SNEGSKA (reference sequence). The CDR3 DNA reads TGCAGTGCTAGAGATAAGACAGGATGGGAGACCAATGAAAAACTGTTTTTT. It encodes CSARDKTGWETNEKLFF.

This clonotype was observed a single time. A read error is possible here, since a much larger clone lies one base away. The CDR3 is CASSPTSGSPLVEQFF. The CDR3 DNA is TGTGCCAGCAGCCCCACTAGCGGGAGTCCTTTGGTTGAGCAGTTCTTC. The chain combines TRBV7-3 with TRBJ2-1; 11 bases agree with TRBD2. Germline lookup yields CDR1 SGHTA and CDR2 FQGTGA. V lost 5 bases to trimming and J lost 9 bases; unmatched junction nucleotides: 12. The CDR3 length is 16 residues.

V and J are TRBV12-3 or TRBV12-4 and TRBJ2-2; no firm D call. Trimming cost V 5 bases and J 0 bases, with 22 bases left between them. The CDR3 extends over 19 amino acids. The DNA of the CDR3 is TGTGCCAGCAGTCGTCCCAGCCCACCCTCACAATCGAACACCGGGGAGCTGTTTTTT. Amino acids: CASSRPSPPSQSNTGELFF.

This clonotype occurred a few times. The chain is built from TRBV20-1 and TRBJ1-1; D is unclear. CDR3 length: 13 residues. The germline V gene has CDR1 DFQATT and CDR2 SNEGSKA (reference sequence). Trimming cost V 3 bases and J 5 bases, with 13 bases left between them. The DNA for the CDR3 is TGCAGTGCTAGGAGTGGGGAGTGGACTGAAGCTTTCTTT. This sequence encodes CSARSGEWTEAFF.